The rows below give T cell receptor beta chains drawn from one sample of a study of CD8 T cells in ankylosing spondylitis. TCRdb reprocessed the 5' RACE reads via MiXCR and lists one record per CDR3 protein. The sample comprises about 800,000 distinct CDR3 sequences, about 11% of which are singletons, and 0.51% rests with the top ten. Sequencing used blood, either unsorted or a sorted T cell fraction (not recorded which). The receptors originated from a male donor with ankylosing spondylitis. CDR3s include the opening cysteine and the closing phenylalanine or tryptophan. A D gene is named only where the DNA matches it firmly. Rows give clone size only sometimes, using once, few, many, or a class for an expanded clone.

clone size	V gene	D gene	J gene	CDR3 length	CDR3 DNA	CDR3 protein
-	TRBV21-1	-	TRBJ1-1	13	TGTGCCCTCGAACAGGTGATGAACACTGAAGCTTTCTTT	CALEQVMNTEAFF
-	TRBV3-1	-	TRBJ2-2	11	TGTGCCACGCGAGGAACCGGGGAGCTGTTTTTT	CATRGTGELFF
-	TRBV10-3	-	TRBJ2-3	15	TGTGCCATCAGTGAGGGGCCCCAGTCTGGAGATACGCAGTATTTT	CAISEGPQSGDTQYF
few	TRBV18	-	TRBJ1-5	13	TGTGCCAGCTCACCGCCCACCGATCAGCCCCAGCATTTT	CASSPPTDQPQHF
few	TRBV20-1	TRBD1	TRBJ1-2	14	TGCAGTGCTAGAGATCCGGACAGGGGCTATGGCTACACCTTC	CSARDPDRGYGYTF
few	TRBV12-3/TRBV12-4	-	TRBJ1-6	13	TGTGCCAGCAGTTTCAGACAGTTTTCACCCCTCCACTTT	CASSFRQFSPLHF
-	TRBV7-2	TRBD2	TRBJ2-1	15	TGTGCCAGCAGCCGATCCGGGACTAGTTTTAATGAGCAGTTCTTC	CASSRSGTSFNEQFF
few	TRBV7-9	-	TRBJ2-3	14	TGTGCCAGCACCAGCAGGAAAAGCACAGATACGCAGTATTTT	CASTSRKSTDTQYF
few	TRBV5-1	-	TRBJ2-3	14	TGCGCCAGCAGCTTGGGGGCAGGGGTCGATACGCAGTATTTT	CASSLGAGVDTQYF
few	TRBV28	-	TRBJ1-2	13	TGTGCCAGCAGTTTAGAACAGGGATTTAGCTACACCTTC	CASSLEQGFSYTF
few	TRBV27	TRBD2	TRBJ2-1	17	TGTGCCAGCAGTTTACTAGCGGGGGGAATATTGTACAATGAGCAGTTCTTC	CASSLLAGGILYNEQFF
-	TRBV20-1	TRBD1	TRBJ2-7	12	TGCAGTGCTCCCCCGACAGGGGACGAGCAGTACTTC	CSAPPTGDEQYF
-	TRBV6-5	TRBD1	TRBJ2-5	16	TGTGCCAGCAGTTACGAGGGGAACAGGGGTTGGGAGACCCAGTACTTC	CASSYEGNRGWETQYF